The next 9 T cell receptor beta chains were all read from a single sample in a study of T cells in Graves' hyperthyroidism and ophthalmopathy. Researchers took RNA transcripts and amplified the TCR beta CDR3 regions from them. First-round RT-PCR with HTBI primers amplified the TCR CDR3 region. Using its own MiXCR run on the multiplex PCR reads, TCRdb lists one record per CDR3 protein. The repertoire holds 360,000 or so distinct CDR3 sequences, with approximately 16% as singletons. The specimen was blood. The receptor source for this set is an older woman with Graves' ophthalmopathy.

This clonotype has a single count. The gene calls are TRBV5-8 and TRBJ1-2; tentatively, D is TRBD1 (6 bases). The CDR3 has 15 amino acids. The ends were cut back, 4 bases at V and 2 bases at J, with 15 bases in the middle. CDR1 and CDR2 (germline): SGHTS, YDEGEE. The CDR3 bases are TGTGCCAGCAGCCACTCGGGGGCCGAAAACTATGGCTACACCTTC. The encoded protein is CASSHSGAENYGYTF.

This clonotype has ten or more counts. The V gene is TRBV3-1, the J gene TRBJ2-1; TRBD2 is a possible D gene (6 bases). The CDR3 loop spans 13 amino acids. CDR1 and CDR2 (germline): LGHDT, YNNKEL (reference sequence). V was clipped by 5 bases and J by 7 bases, with 12 bases between them. The CDR3 nucleotides are TGTGCCAGCAGCGGCAGGAGGGCAAATGAGCAGTTCTTC. Protein sequence: CASSGRRANEQFF.

This clonotype was found a few times. This chain uses TRBV28 with TRBJ2-1; D is uncertain. The CDR3 has 13 amino acids. The V and J ends lost 10 bases and 6 bases respectively, with 16 bases between them. Germline CDR1 MDHEN, CDR2 SYDVKM. CDR3 coding DNA: TGTGCCATATCAACCAGGCGATTCAATGAGCAGTTCTTC. It codes for CAISTRRFNEQFF.

This clonotype was seen ten or more times. V usage is TRBV20-1 and J usage is TRBJ2-2; the D gene is possibly TRBD2 (6 bases). With 0 bases removed from V and 4 bases from J, the gap between germline ends came to 9 bases. The CDR3 totals 14 residues. In germline, CDR1 is DFQATT, CDR2 SNEGSKA (reference sequence). For the CDR3, the DNA is TGCAGTGCTAGAGACGGGAGAGGCACCGGGGAGCTGTTTTTT. It encodes CSARDGRGTGELFF.

In its sample, this clonotype was seen many times. The V call is TRBV28, the J call TRBJ2-7, with D perhaps TRBD1 or TRBD2 (6 bases each). Per germline, CDR1 MDHEN and CDR2 SYDVKM. This CDR3 spans 18 amino acids. V was shortened by 5 bases and J by 7 bases, with 30 bases between the two germline ends. The CDR3 nucleotides read TGTGCCAGCAGTCCTCCTGTATATGGGGGGCGGGGTCCAGGGGAGCAGTACTTC. Residues: CASSPPVYGGRGPGEQYF. Complete variable domain (other parts from reference TRBV28 and TRBJ2-7): DVKVTQSSRYLVKRTGEKVFLECVQDMDHENMFWYRQDPGLGLRLIYFSYDVKMKEKGDIPEGYSVSREKKERFSLILESASTNQTSMYLCASSPPVYGGRGPGEQYFGPGTRLTVT.

This clonotype was seen many times. The genes are TRBV28 and TRBJ1-2; D might be TRBD1 (5 bases). Germline CDR1 reads MDHEN; CDR2 reads SYDVKM. The ends were cut back, 6 bases at V and 5 bases at J, with 19 bases in the middle. CDR3 size: 15 residues. CDR3 residues: CASRPPGGDQYGYTF. DNA for the CDR3: TGTGCCAGCAGGCCCCCTGGGGGGGATCAATATGGCTACACCTTC.

This clonotype occurred many times. V gene TRBV28 combines with J gene TRBJ2-1; D not resolved. This CDR3 spans 13 amino acids. Germline CDR1 is MDHEN and CDR2 is SYDVKM. The V gene lost 7 bases and the J gene lost 3 bases, with 10 bases spanning the gap. CDR3 nucleotides: TGTGCCAGCATCACGCCTAGCTACAATGAGCAGTTCTTC. Translation gives CASITPSYNEQFF.

The rearrangement joins TRBV7-8 to TRBJ2-3, with 8 bases aligning to TRBD2. J was trimmed by 5 bases and V by 8 bases; bases with no gene match: 9. In germline, CDR1 is SGHVS, CDR2 FQNEAQ. The CDR3 is made up of 14 amino acids. CDR3 DNA sequence: TGTGCCAGCGAAAAAACGGGGGGGTTAGATACGCAGTATTTT. Residues: CASEKTGGLDTQYF.

The rearrangement uses TRBV24-1 and TRBJ2-5, with D tentatively TRBD2 (7 bases). V shed 4 bases and J shed 10 bases, with 18 bases lying between them. Germline loops: CDR1 KGHDR, CDR2 SFDVKD. The CDR3 is 14 amino acids. This CDR3 is CATSEPGPGEGQYF. As DNA, the CDR3 is TGTGCCACCAGTGAGCCGGGGCCAGGGGAGGGCCAGTACTTC.